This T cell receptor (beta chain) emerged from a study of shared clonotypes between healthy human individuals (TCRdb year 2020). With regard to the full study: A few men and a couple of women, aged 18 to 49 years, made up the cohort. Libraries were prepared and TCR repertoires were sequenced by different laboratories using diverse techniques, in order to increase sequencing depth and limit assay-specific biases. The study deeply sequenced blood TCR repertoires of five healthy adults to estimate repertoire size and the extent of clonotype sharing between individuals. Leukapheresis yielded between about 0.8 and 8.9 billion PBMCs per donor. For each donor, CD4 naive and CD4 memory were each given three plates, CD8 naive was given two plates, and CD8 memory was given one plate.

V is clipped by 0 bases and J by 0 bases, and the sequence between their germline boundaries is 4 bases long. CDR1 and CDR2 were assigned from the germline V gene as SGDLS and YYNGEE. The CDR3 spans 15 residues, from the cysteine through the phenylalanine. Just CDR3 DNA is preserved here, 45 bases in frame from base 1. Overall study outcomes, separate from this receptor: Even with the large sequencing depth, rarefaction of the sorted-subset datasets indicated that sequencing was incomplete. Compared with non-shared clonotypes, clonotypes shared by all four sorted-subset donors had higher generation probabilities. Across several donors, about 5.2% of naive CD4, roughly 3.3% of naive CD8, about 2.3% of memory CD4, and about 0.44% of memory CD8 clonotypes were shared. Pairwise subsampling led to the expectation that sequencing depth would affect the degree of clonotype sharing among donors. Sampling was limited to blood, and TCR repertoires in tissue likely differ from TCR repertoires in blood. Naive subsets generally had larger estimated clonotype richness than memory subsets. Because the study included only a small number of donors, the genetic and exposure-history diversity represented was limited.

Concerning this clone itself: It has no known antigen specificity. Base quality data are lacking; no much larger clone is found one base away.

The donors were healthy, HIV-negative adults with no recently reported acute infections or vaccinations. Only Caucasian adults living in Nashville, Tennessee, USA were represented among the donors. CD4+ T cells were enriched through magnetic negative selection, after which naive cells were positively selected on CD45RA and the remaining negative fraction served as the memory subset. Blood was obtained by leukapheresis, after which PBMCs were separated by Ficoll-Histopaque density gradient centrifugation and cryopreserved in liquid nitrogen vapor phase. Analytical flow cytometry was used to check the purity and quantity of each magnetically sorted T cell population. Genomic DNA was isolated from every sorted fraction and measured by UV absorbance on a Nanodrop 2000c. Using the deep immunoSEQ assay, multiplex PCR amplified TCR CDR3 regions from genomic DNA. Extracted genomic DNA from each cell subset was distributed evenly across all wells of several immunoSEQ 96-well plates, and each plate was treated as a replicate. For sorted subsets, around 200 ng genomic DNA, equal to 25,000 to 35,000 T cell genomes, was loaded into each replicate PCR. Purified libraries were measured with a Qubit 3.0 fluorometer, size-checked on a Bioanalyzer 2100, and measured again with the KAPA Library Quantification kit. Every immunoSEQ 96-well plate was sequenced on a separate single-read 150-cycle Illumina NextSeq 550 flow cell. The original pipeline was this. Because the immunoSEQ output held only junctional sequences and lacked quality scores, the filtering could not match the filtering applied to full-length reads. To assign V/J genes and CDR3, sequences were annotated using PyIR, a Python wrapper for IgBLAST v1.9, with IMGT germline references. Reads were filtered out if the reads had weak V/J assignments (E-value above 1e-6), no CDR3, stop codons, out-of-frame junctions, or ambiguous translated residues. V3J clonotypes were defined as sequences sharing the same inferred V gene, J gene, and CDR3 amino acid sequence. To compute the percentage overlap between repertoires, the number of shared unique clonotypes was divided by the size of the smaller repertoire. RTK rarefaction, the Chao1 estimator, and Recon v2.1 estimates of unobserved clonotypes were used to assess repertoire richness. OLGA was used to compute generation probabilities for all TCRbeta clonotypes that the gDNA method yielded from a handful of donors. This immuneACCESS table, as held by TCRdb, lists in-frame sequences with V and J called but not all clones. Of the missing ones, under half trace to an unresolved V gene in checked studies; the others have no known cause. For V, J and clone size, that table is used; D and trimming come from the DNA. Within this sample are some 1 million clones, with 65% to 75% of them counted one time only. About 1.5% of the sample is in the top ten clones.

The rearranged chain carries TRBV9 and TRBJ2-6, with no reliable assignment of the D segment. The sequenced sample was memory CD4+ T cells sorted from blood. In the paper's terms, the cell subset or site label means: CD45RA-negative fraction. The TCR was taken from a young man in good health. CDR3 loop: CASSVVTSGANVLTF. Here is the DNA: TGTGCCAGCAGCGTAGTCACCTCTGGGGCCAACGTCCTGACTTTC. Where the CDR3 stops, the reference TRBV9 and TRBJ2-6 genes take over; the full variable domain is DSGVTQTPKHLITATGQRVTLRCSPRSGDLSVYWYQQSLDQGLQFLIQYYNGEERAKGNILERFSAQQFPDLHSELNLSSLELGDSALYFCASSVVTSGANVLTFGAGSRLTVL.